Presented here are 28 T cell receptor beta chains from one specimen sequenced in a study of blood T cell repertoires in COVID-19. TCRdb's copy holds only in-frame clones and misses some; the assay was immunoSEQ multiplex PCR. The sample records roughly 250,000 clones, just over 90% being singletons. Source material: PBMCs or T cells enriched from blood (not recorded which). The receptors stem from a woman under 30 who had recovered from COVID-19.

The chain couples TRBV7-6 to TRBJ2-7; D is perhaps TRBD2 (6 bases). Trimming stripped 5 bases from V and 2 bases from J, with 19 bases between. CDR1 and CDR2 from the germline V gene are SGHVS and FNYEAQ. The CDR3 consists of 16 residues. The DNA for the CDR3 is TGTGCCAGCAGCCCCCTTTTTCGGGGGAAAACCTACGAGCAGTACTTC. Its protein product is CASSPLFRGKTYEQYF.

The chain is built from TRBV29-1 and TRBJ1-2; the match to TRBD1 covers 7 bases. This CDR3 comprises 12 residues. The trim removed 5 bases at V and 2 bases at J, leaving 2 bases unmatched. Germline CDR1 reads SQVTM; CDR2 reads ANQGSEA. CDR3 region: CSVTDRNYGYTF. The CDR3 bases are TGCAGCGTTACGGACAGGAACTATGGCTACACCTTC. The full variable domain, rest sourced from reference TRBV29-1 and TRBJ1-2, is SAVISQKPSRDICQRGTSLTIQCQVDSQVTMMFWYRQQPGQSLTLIATANQGSEATYESGFVIDKFPISRPNLTFSTLTVSNMSPEDSSIYLCSVTDRNYGYTFGSGTRLTVV.

This chain uses TRBV6-4 with TRBJ1-6; D not resolved. The germline CDR1 and CDR2 sequences are MRHNA and SNTAGT. The CDR3 spans 13 residues. Trimming left V 6 bases short and J 11 bases short, with 14 bases between. The CDR3 nucleotides are TGTGCCAGCAGCTTCTCGGGGTTGGCACCCCTCCACTTT. The encoded protein is CASSFSGLAPLHF.

This chain uses TRBV18 with TRBJ2-1; D may be TRBD2 (7 bases). The CDR3 covers 16 residues. Germline assignment: CDR1 KGHSH and CDR2 LQKENI. Trimming left V 4 bases short and J 7 bases short, with 20 bases between. The CDR3 here is CASSLRWGGQKNEQFF. CDR3 bases: TGTGCCAGCTCACTCCGCTGGGGGGGGCAGAAAAATGAGCAGTTCTTC. Combining the CDR3 with reference TRBV18 and TRBJ2-1 gives the whole variable domain NAGVMQNPRHLVRRRGQEARLRCSPMKGHSHVYWYRQLPEEGLKFMVYLQKENIIDESGMPKERFSAEFPKEGPSILRIQQVVRGDSAAYFCASSLRWGGQKNEQFFGPGTRLTVL.

The V and J genes are TRBV7-9 and TRBJ1-2, with 7 bases lining up with TRBD1. This CDR3 region has 15 residues. With 1 base clipped from V and 7 bases from J, the junction kept 9 bases outside the gene matches. Germline-derived CDR1 and CDR2 are SEHNR and FQNEAQ (reference sequence). Here the CDR3 DNA reads TGTGCCAGCAGCTTAGTGGCAGGGGACAGCGGTGGCTACACCTTC. Protein product: CASSLVAGDSGGYTF.

The chain has TRBV18 and TRBJ2-4, with 9 nucleotides matching TRBD1. The CDR3 has 16 residues. Germline V gene sequence: CDR1 KGHSH, CDR2 LQKENI. V trimming: 0 bases; J trimming: 6 bases; junction bases outside the gene matches: 6. CDR3: CASSPPGQGFGNIQYF. For the CDR3, the DNA is TGTGCCAGCTCACCACCGGGACAGGGTTTTGGAAACATTCAGTACTTC.

The CDR3 sequence: CASDLTGSGELFF. CDR3 sequence (DNA): TGTGCCAGCGACCTGACAGGATCCGGGGAGCTGTTTTTT. This sequence joins TRBV3-1 (or the pseudogene TRBV3-2) and TRBJ2-2; possible D gene TRBD1, 6 bases. CDR1 is LGHDT and CDR2 is YNNKEL in the germline V gene (reference sequence). The CDR3 covers 13 residues. V shed 8 bases and J shed 6 bases, with 13 bases lying between them.

The chain combines TRBV3-1 (or the pseudogene TRBV3-2) with TRBJ2-7; TRBD1 matches 9 bases. The CDR3 length is 17 residues. Unmatched junction bases numbered 10, after V lost 1 base and J lost 3 bases. The germline gives CDR1 LGHDT, CDR2 YNNKEL (reference sequence). CDR3 residues: CASSQVYQADRGYEQYF. For the CDR3, the DNA is TGTGCCAGCAGCCAAGTCTACCAGGCGGACAGGGGCTACGAGCAGTACTTC.

Only one count was recorded for this clone. This chain links TRBV3-1 (or the pseudogene TRBV3-2) with TRBJ2-7; D is unresolved. This CDR3 is 16 amino acids long. The germline V and J ends were trimmed by 4 bases and 2 bases, with 18 bases remaining between them. CDR1 and CDR2 from the germline V gene are LGHDT and YNNKEL (reference sequence). CDR3 protein: CASSPPATWRPYEQYF. The CDR3 coding sequence is TGTGCCAGCAGCCCCCCGGCGACGTGGCGGCCCTACGAGCAGTACTTC.

The rearrangement joins TRBV11-2 to TRBJ2-1; the match to TRBD2 covers 13 bases. The germline CDR1 and CDR2 sequences are SGHAT and FQNNGV. V dropped 2 bases and J dropped 8; count of bases not matched to a gene: 6. The CDR3 is 16 residues long. This CDR3 is CASSLPSGLAGDEQFF. CDR3 coding DNA: TGTGCCAGCAGCTTACCTTCAGGACTAGCGGGAGATGAGCAGTTCTTC.

V and J are TRBV18 and TRBJ2-3, with a possible D match to TRBD1 (5 bases). Trimming left V 2 bases short and J 4 bases short, with 10 bases between. This CDR3 contains 14 residues. Looked up from germline, CDR1 is KGHSH and CDR2 is LQKENI. CDR3 coding DNA: TGTGCCAGCTCACCAGAGCAGGGTGCAGATACGCAGTATTTT. This sequence encodes CASSPEQGADTQYF.

The J gene is TRBJ1-2, the V gene TRBV29-1; D may be TRBD1 (5 bases). The V gene lost 4 bases and the J gene lost 7 bases, with 16 bases spanning the gap. The CDR3 runs to 13 residues. CDR1 is SQVTM, CDR2 ANQGSEA, per germline. The CDR3 sequence is CSVVGGSRAGYTF. The CDR3 coding sequence is TGCAGCGTTGTCGGGGGGAGTCGGGCTGGCTACACCTTC. Variable domain in full (rest from reference TRBV29-1 and TRBJ1-2): SAVISQKPSRDICQRGTSLTIQCQVDSQVTMMFWYRQQPGQSLTLIATANQGSEATYESGFVIDKFPISRPNLTFSTLTVSNMSPEDSSIYLCSVVGGSRAGYTFGSGTRLTVV.

The J gene is TRBJ1-2, the V gene TRBV4-1, with a possible D match to TRBD1 (6 bases). The V end was cut by 0 bases, the J end by 7 bases, with 18 bases between. The CDR3 has 16 residues. CDR1 is MGHRA, CDR2 YSYEKL, per germline. Here the CDR3 DNA reads TGCGCCAGCAGCCAAGATTTGGAAGGGGGAACTGGTGGCTACACCTTC. Amino acids: CASSQDLEGGTGGYTF.

The V gene is TRBV5-1, the J gene TRBJ2-5; D is ambiguous. Germline CDR1 SGHRS, CDR2 YFSETQ. Trimming took off 4 bases at V and 5 bases at J, with 6 bases between the two ends. The CDR3 contains 11 residues. The CDR3, as DNA: TGCGCCAGCAGCGCGTTGGAGACCCAGTACTTC. Encoded protein: CASSALETQYF.

This clone has a count of ten or more. This chain connects TRBV6-4 to TRBJ2-2; tentatively, D is TRBD1 (5 bases). The CDR3 extends over 15 amino acids. Germline CDR1 reads MRHNA; CDR2 reads SNTAGT. V lost 0 bases to trimming and J lost 0 bases, with 5 bases between them. CDR3 in DNA: TGTGCCAGCAGTGACTCGACAGCGAACACCGGGGAGCTGTTTTTT. Translating it yields CASSDSTANTGELFF.

The chain employs TRBV7-4 and TRBJ1-5; the D is unclear. The germline CDR1 and CDR2 sequences are SGHVT and SQSDAQ. The germline V and J ends were trimmed by 5 bases and 2 bases, with 10 bases remaining between them. The CDR3 loop spans 14 amino acids. The CDR3 protein is CASSPNRGNQPQHF. The CDR3 DNA is TGTGCCAGCAGCCCCAACAGAGGCAATCAGCCCCAGCATTTT.

This clone was counted only a few times. The chain links TRBV9 to TRBJ1-1; D unclear. The germline CDR1 and CDR2 sequences are SGDLS and YYNGEE. The CDR3 runs to 12 residues. The V end was cut by 3 bases, the J end by 1 base, with 4 bases between. CDR3 DNA sequence: TGTGCCAGCAGCGGGGCGAACACTGAAGCTTTCTTT. It translates to CASSGANTEAFF.

The gene calls are TRBV28 and TRBJ1-5; the D gene is possibly TRBD1 (6 bases). CDR1 is MDHEN, CDR2 SYDVKM, per germline. Trimming took off 11 bases at V and 3 bases at J, with 11 bases between the two ends. There are 12 residues in the CDR3. The CDR3 nucleotides read TGTGCCGCGGACAGCTACAATCAGCCCCAGCATTTT. Protein: CAADSYNQPQHF.

This clone was observed a single time. This chain connects TRBV6-5 to TRBJ1-2; maybe TRBD1 (5 bases). The CDR3 sequence is 14 residues long. Trimming stripped 7 bases from V and 8 bases from J, with 20 bases between. Germline loops: CDR1 MNHEY, CDR2 SVGAGI. CDR3 DNA: TGTGCCAGCATGGGTTCGGGGCAGGGAGGGGGCTACACCTTC. This gives the protein CASMGSGQGGGYTF.

This clone has just one count. The chain is built from TRBV28 and TRBJ2-1; tentatively, D is TRBD2 (5 bases). The CDR3 is made up of 14 amino acids. Per the germline V gene, CDR1 is MDHEN and CDR2 is SYDVKM. The ends were cut back, 3 bases at V and 10 bases at J, with 16 bases in the middle. The CDR3 protein is CASSLQTSGGEQFF. The CDR3 DNA sequence: TGTGCCAGCAGTTTGCAGACGTCCGGCGGGGAGCAGTTCTTC.

The V call is TRBV2, the J call TRBJ1-3; D not certain. The CDR3 length is 15 residues. Between the trimmed V and J ends, which lost 4 bases and 0 bases, there was a span of 10 bases. Germline V gene sequence: CDR1 SNHLY, CDR2 FYNNEI. CDR3 amino acids: CASSVARSSGNTIYF. CDR3 sequence (DNA): TGTGCCAGCAGTGTGGCGCGGAGCTCTGGAAACACCATATATTTT.

The rearrangement uses TRBV28 and TRBJ2-1, with 11 bases that match TRBD2. V shed 3 bases and J 14 bases; nucleotides not matched to a gene: 18. Germline V CDR1 and CDR2: MDHEN, SYDVKM. CDR3 size: 17 residues. CDR3 sequence (DNA): TGTGCCAGCAGTTTTCTATCTGGGGAGACTAGCGGGACCCCCAAGTTCTTC. It is translated as CASSFLSGETSGTPKFF.

This clone has just one count. Different DNA sequences within this sample yield the same CDR3. V and J are TRBV19 and TRBJ2-7, with 7 bases lining up with TRBD1. V lost 1 base to trimming and J lost 1 base; unmatched junction nucleotides: 1. CDR3 length equals 14 residues. Germline loops: CDR1 LNHDA, CDR2 SQIVND (reference sequence). Here the CDR3 reads CASSIGDSSYEQYF. The CDR3 DNA reads as TGTGCCAGTAGTATAGGGGACAGTTCCTACGAGCAGTACTTC.

V is TRBV7-9 and J is TRBJ1-2; unclear D gene. The ends were cut back, 6 bases at V and 8 bases at J, with 13 bases in the middle. Germline loops: CDR1 SEHNR, CDR2 FQNEAQ (reference sequence). This CDR3 has 12 amino acids. The DNA of the CDR3 is TGTGCCAGCAGTTATTACCTACGGGGCTACACCTTC. This translates into CASSYYLRGYTF.

The count of this clone is one. The V call is TRBV2, the J call TRBJ1-2, with D uncertain. The germline V gene has CDR1 SNHLY and CDR2 FYNNEI. The CDR3 sequence is 13 residues long. V lost 7 bases to trimming and J lost 6 bases, with 15 bases between them. CDR3 amino acids: CASNLWSVDGYTF. DNA for the CDR3: TGTGCCAGCAATCTATGGTCCGTGGATGGCTACACCTTC.

The gene calls are TRBV28 and TRBJ1-1, with TRBD1 identical over 8 bases. With V trimmed by 3 bases and J by 1 base, 4 bases remained unmatched. The CDR3 covers 15 residues. Germline CDR1 reads MDHEN; CDR2 reads SYDVKM. The CDR3 region is CASSLTGASNTEAFF. The DNA of the CDR3 is TGTGCCAGCAGTTTGACAGGGGCGTCGAACACTGAAGCTTTCTTT.

V gene TRBV5-4 combines with J gene TRBJ2-1; 10 bases are shared with TRBD2. Germline trimming cut 3 bases from V and 4 bases from J; bases unmatched to any gene: 4. Germline values: CDR1 SGHNT, CDR2 YYREEE (reference sequence). The CDR3 covers 15 residues. CDR3 protein: CASSSPTSGYNEQFF. The CDR3, as DNA: TGTGCCAGCAGCTCCCCGACTAGCGGGTACAATGAGCAGTTCTTC. The full variable domain, rest sourced from reference TRBV5-4 and TRBJ2-1, is ETGVTQSPTHLIKTRGQQVTLRCSSQSGHNTVSWYQQALGQGPQFIFQYYREEENGRGNFPPRFSGLQFPNYSSELNVNALELDDSALYLCASSSPTSGYNEQFFGPGTRLTVL.

The rearrangement uses TRBV6-5 and TRBJ2-5, with a tentative D call TRBD1 (6 bases). The V gene's germline CDR1 is MNHEY and CDR2 SVGAGI. V gave up 0 bases and J gave up 0 bases, with 8 bases separating them. The CDR3 contains 15 residues. The CDR3: CASSYSRTDQETQYF. The CDR3 nucleotides read TGTGCCAGCAGTTACTCCCGGACAGACCAAGAGACCCAGTACTTC.